The source of this T cell receptor (beta chain) is a study of CD8 T cells in ankylosing spondylitis. Worth noting for this clonotype: Its cognate antigen is unknown.

V was pared by 9 bases and J by 6 bases, with 8 bases between. This CDR3 has 11 amino acids. Germline V gene data show CDR1 as KGHDR and CDR2 as SFDVKD. TCRdb used MiXCR to reprocess the 5' RACE reads, holding one entry per CDR3 protein. The table lists some 130,000 distinct CDR3 sequences, over 15% of them singletons. Study-level points and caveats: Seemingly distinctive of ankylosing spondylitis blood was a TCR beta motif formed by eight highly homologous variants. Reports say disease-linked clones showed up significantly more in matched ankylosing spondylitis synovial fluid.

Source material: blood, either unsorted or a sorted T cell fraction (not recorded which). The chain recombines TRBV24-1 with TRBJ2-1; no definite D call. The receptor was isolated from a male donor with ankylosing spondylitis. The CDR3 DNA sequence: TGTGCCACCGGGATTGGCAATGAGCAGTTCTTC. It codes for CATGIGNEQFF.